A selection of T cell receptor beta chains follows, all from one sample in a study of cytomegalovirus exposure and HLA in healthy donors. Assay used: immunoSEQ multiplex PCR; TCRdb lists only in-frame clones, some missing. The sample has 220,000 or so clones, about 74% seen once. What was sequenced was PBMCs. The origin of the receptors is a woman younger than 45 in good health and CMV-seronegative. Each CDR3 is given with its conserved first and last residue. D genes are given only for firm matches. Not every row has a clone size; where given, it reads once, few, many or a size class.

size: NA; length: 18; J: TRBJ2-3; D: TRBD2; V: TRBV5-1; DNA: TGCGCCAGCGCTCCCGCTACGAGCGGGAGTCGGAGCACAGATACGCAGTATTTT; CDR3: CASAPATSGSRSTDTQYF
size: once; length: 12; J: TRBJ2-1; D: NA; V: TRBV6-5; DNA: TGTGCCAGCAGTTCAAGGAGGGGACCCCAGTTCTTC; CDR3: CASSSRRGPQFF
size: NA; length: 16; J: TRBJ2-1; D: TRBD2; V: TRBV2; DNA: TGTGCCAGCAGTAAAGGACTAGCGATATCCTACAATGAGCAGTTCTTC; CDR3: CASSKGLAISYNEQFF
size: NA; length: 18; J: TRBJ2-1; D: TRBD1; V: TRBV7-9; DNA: TGTGCCAGCAGCCTATACAGGGGTGATAGGACCTCCTACAATGAGCAGTTCTTC; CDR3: CASSLYRGDRTSYNEQFF
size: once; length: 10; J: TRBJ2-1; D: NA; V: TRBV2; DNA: TGTGCCAGTCAGGGTGGTGAGCAGTTCTTC; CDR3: CASQGGEQFF
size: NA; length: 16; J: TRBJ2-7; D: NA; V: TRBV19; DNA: TGTGCCAGTAGTACCGTCGGCGGGACTGGAGGCTACGAGCAGTACTTC; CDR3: CASSTVGGTGGYEQYF
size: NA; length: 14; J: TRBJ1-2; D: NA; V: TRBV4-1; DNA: TGCGCCAGCAGCCAAGAGCGGGGCACCTATGGCTACACCTTC; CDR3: CASSQERGTYGYTF
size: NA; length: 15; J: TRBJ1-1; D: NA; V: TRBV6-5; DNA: TGTGCCAGCAGTCAAGGGGCGACTGCGGTTCTTGGAGCTTTCTTT; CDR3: CASSQGATAVLGAFF
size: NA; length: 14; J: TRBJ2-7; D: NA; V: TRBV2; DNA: TGTGCCAGCAGGGTTTGGGACACAACCTACGAGCAGTACTTC; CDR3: CASRVWDTTYEQYF
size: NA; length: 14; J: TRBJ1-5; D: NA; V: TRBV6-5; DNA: TGTGCCAGCAGGCAAGGACTGCTCAATCAGCCCCAGCATTTT; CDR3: CASRQGLLNQPQHF
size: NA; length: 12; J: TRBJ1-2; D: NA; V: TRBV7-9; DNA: TGTGCCAGCAGCACAGGACAGTATGGCTACACCTTC; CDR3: CASSTGQYGYTF
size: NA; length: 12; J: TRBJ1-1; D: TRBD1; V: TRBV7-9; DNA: TGTACCAGCAGCCGCGGACAGGCTGAAGCTTTCTTT; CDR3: CTSSRGQAEAFF
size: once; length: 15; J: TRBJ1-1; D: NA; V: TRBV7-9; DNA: TGTGCCAGCAGCTATGTACAGGGAATGAACACTGAAGCTTTCTTT; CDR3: CASSYVQGMNTEAFF
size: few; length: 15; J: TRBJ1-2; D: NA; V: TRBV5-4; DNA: TGTGCCTCAAGCAGAGGTTCCCCGGACAATTATGGCTACACCTTC; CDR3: CASSRGSPDNYGYTF
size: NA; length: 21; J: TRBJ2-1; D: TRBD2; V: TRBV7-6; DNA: TGTGCCAGCAGCGCGCGCCTTAGGGGTAGCGGGAGAGGGTGGGTACGCAATGAGCAGTTCTTC; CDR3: CASSARLRGSGRGWVRNEQFF
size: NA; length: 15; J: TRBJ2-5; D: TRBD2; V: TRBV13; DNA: TGTGCCAGCAGCTTTGTTAGCGGGGGGCAAGAGACCCAGTACTTC; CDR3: CASSFVSGGQETQYF
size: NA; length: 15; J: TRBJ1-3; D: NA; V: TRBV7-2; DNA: TGTGCCAGCAGCTTACGGGTAGGGGGAAGAAACACCATATATTTT; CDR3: CASSLRVGGRNTIYF
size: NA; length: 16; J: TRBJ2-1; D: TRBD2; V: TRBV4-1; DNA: TGCGCCAGCAGCCAATTAGGGGGACTAGAAGGGAATGAGCAGTTCTTC; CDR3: CASSQLGGLEGNEQFF
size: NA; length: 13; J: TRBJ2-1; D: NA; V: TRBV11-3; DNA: TGTGCCAGCAGCCCCGGGGAATCGACGACGCAGTTCTTC; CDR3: CASSPGESTTQFF
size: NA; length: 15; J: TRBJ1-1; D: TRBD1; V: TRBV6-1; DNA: TGTGCCAGCAGTGACCGGGGACAGATGAACACTGAAGCTTTCTTT; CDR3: CASSDRGQMNTEAFF
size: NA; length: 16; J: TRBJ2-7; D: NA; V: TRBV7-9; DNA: TGTGCCAGCAGCTCCTCCATGGGGGCTAACTCCTACGAGCAGTACTTC; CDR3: CASSSSMGANSYEQYF
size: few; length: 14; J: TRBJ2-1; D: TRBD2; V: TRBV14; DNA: TGTGCCAGCAGCCAAGGACTAGCGTCCAATGAGCAGTTCTTC; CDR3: CASSQGLASNEQFF
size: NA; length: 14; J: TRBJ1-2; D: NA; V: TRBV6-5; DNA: TGTGCCAGCAGTTACCTGAGGAACAACTATGGCCACACCTTC; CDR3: CASSYLRNNYGHTF
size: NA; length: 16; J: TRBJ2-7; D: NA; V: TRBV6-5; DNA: TGTGCCAGCAGTTACTCGAGTGGTAGGGGTGGTTACGAGCAGTACTTC; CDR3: CASSYSSGRGGYEQYF
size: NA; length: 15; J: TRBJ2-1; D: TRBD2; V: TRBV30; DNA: TGTGCCTGGAGGCTCTGGGGACTAGGGGGGAATGAGCAGTTCTTC; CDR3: CAWRLWGLGGNEQFF
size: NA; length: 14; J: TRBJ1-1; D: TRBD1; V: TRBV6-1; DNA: TGTGCCACCAGCGAGGGACAGGGATCCGCTGAAGCTTTCTTT; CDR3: CATSEGQGSAEAFF
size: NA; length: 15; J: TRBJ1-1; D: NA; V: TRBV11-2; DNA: TGTGCCAGCAGCTCGATTACTTGGAGGAACACTGAAGCTTTCTTT; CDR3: CASSSITWRNTEAFF
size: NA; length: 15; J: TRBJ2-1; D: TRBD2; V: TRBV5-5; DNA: TGTGCCAGCAGCTCCCCTAGCGGGGCTTACAATGAGCAGTTCTTC; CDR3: CASSSPSGAYNEQFF
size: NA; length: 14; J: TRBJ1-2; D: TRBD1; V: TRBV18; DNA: TGTGCCAGCTCACGGGGACAGGGGTCCTATGGCTACACCTTC; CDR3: CASSRGQGSYGYTF
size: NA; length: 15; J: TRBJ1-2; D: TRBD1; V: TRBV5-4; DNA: TGTGCCAGCAGCTTGTCCAGGGGGTCGGGCTATGGCTACACCTTC; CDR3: CASSLSRGSGYGYTF
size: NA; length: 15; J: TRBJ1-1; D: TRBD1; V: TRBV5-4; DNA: TGTGCCAGCAGCCGGGACAGGGCCCGCGACACTGAAGCTTTCTTT; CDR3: CASSRDRARDTEAFF
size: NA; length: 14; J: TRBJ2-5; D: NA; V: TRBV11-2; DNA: TGTGCCAGCAGCGCGCGACTAGGACAAGAGACCCAGTACTTC; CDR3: CASSARLGQETQYF
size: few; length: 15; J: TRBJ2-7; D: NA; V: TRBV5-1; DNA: TGCGCCAGCAGCTTGGGAGTCACCTCCGGTTACGAGCAGTACTTC; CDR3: CASSLGVTSGYEQYF
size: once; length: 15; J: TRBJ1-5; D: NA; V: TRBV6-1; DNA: TGTGCCAGCAGATATACAACAGGGAGCAATCAGCCCCAGCATTTT; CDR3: CASRYTTGSNQPQHF
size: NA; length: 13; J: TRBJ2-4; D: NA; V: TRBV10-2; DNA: TGCGCCAGCAGAGACAGGGAGGCGAACATTCAGTACTTC; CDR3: CASRDREANIQYF
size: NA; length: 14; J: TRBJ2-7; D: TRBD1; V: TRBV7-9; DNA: TGTGCCAGCAGCTTAAAGGACAGGGTTGCCGAGCAGTACTTC; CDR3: CASSLKDRVAEQYF
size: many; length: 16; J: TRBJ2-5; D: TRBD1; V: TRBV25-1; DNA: TGTGCCAGCACCGGGAACGAACAGGGGGCGAGGGAGACCCAGTACTTC; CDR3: CASTGNEQGARETQYF
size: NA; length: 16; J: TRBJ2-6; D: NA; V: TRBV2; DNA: TGTGCCAGCAGCGTCGAAAGGGAGATCGGGGCCAACGTCCTGACTTTC; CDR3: CASSVEREIGANVLTF
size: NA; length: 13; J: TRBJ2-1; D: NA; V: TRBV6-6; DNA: TGTGCCAGCAGTTACTCGGCGGGGAATGAGCAGTTCTTC; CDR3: CASSYSAGNEQFF
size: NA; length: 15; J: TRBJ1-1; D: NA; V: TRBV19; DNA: TGTGCCAGTAGTAGAACAGGGCTAGTGAACACTGAAGCTTTCTTT; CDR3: CASSRTGLVNTEAFF
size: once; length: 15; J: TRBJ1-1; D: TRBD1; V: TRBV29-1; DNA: TGCAGCGGGGGGGTGACCGGACAGGGGAACACTGAAGCTTTCTTT; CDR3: CSGGVTGQGNTEAFF
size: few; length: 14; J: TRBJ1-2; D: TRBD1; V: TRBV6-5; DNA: TGTGCCAGCAGTTACTCTACAGGGGGCGACGGCTACACCTTC; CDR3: CASSYSTGGDGYTF
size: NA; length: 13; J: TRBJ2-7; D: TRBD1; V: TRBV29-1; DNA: TGCAGCGGCCGGGACAGGGCCTCCTACGAGCAGTACTTC; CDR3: CSGRDRASYEQYF